The rows below give T cell receptor beta chains drawn from one sample of a study of blood T cells in healthy people across ages. Via MiXCR, TCRdb re-called the 5' RACE reads, giving one row per CDR3 protein. The data contain over 1,500,000 distinct CDR3 sequences, roughly 43% of them singletons. The specimen sequenced was blood. These receptors all come from a human donor in good health. CDR3s include the opening cysteine and the closing phenylalanine or tryptophan. D genes are given only for firm matches. Size values are once, few and many counts, or a class for expanded clones, and some rows have none.

CDR3 DNA | CDR3 protein | J gene | clone size | V gene | D gene
TGCGCCAGCAGCCAAGATCTTGGCGGGGGGGCCTACGAGCAGTACTTC | CASSQDLGGGAYEQYF | TRBJ2-7 | many | TRBV4-3 | TRBD2
TGTGCCAGCAGCAATGGGGGATGGGGTGACTATGGCTACACCTTC | CASSNGGWGDYGYTF | TRBJ1-2 | . | TRBV7-2 | .
TGTGCCAGCACTACGACAGGGCTTTATGGCTACACCTTC | CASTTTGLYGYTF | TRBJ1-2 | . | TRBV12-3/TRBV12-4 | TRBD1
TGTGCCAGCTCACCACCAACAGAGCCGAACACTGAAGCTTTCTTT | CASSPPTEPNTEAFF | TRBJ1-1 | few | TRBV18 | .
TGCGCCAGCAGCACAACAGGGGCCTACTATGGCTACACCTTC | CASSTTGAYYGYTF | TRBJ1-2 | . | TRBV5-1 | TRBD1
TGTGCCAGCAGTAAACAGGGGATAGAGACCCAGTACTTC | CASSKQGIETQYF | TRBJ2-5 | . | TRBV28 | TRBD1
TGTGCCAGCAGCCGTAGTCAGGGAACAACGACTGAAGCTTTCTTT | CASSRSQGTTTEAFF | TRBJ1-1 | few | TRBV7-2 | .
TGTGCCAGCAGTTGGGACAGCTCAGAAACTAGAGTCCAGTACTTC | CASSWDSSETRVQYF | TRBJ2-7 | . | TRBV12-3/TRBV12-4 | TRBD1
TGTGCTAGCAGCTTGTGGGACAGACGTAATGAAAGGCTGTTTTTT | CASSLWDRRNERLFF | TRBJ1-4 | . | TRBV11-2 | TRBD1
TGCGCCAGCAGCCAAGAACGGACTAGCGCAGATACGCAGTATTTT | CASSQERTSADTQYF | TRBJ2-3 | few | TRBV4-1 | TRBD2
TGTGCCACCCAGAGGGGGGGCGCACAGGGTGAGCAGTTCTTC | CATQRGGAQGEQFF | TRBJ2-1 | few | TRBV2 | .
TGTGCCAGCAGCTTTTCAGGGAACCCGGACGAGCAGTACTTC | CASSFSGNPDEQYF | TRBJ2-7 | . | TRBV9 | .
TGCGCCAGCAGCTTGTGGGCCGGGGCGGGGGCTGAGCAGTTCTTC | CASSLWAGAGAEQFF | TRBJ2-1 | . | TRBV5-1 | .
TGCAGTGCCGAGCTGACAGGATACAATGAGCAGTTCTTC | CSAELTGYNEQFF | TRBJ2-1 | . | TRBV20-1 | .